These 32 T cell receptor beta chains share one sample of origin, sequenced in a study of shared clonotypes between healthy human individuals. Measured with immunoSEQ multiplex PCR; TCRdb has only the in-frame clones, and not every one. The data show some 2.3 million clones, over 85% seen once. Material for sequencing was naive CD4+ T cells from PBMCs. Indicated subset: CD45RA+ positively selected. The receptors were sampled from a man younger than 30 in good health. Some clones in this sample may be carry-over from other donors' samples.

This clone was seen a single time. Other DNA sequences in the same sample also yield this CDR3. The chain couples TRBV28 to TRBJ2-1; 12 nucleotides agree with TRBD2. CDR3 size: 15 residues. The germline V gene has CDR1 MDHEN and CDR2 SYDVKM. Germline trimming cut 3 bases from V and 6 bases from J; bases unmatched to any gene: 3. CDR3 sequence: CASSLTSGSPNEQFF. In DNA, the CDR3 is TGTGCCAGCAGTTTGACTAGCGGGAGTCCCAATGAGCAGTTCTTC.

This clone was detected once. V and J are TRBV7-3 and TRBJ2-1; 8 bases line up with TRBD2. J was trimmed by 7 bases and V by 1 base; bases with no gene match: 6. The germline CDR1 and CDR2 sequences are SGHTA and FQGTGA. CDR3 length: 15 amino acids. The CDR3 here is CASSLIGGLGNEQFF. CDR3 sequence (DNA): TGTGCCAGCAGCTTAATTGGGGGACTAGGGAATGAGCAGTTCTTC.

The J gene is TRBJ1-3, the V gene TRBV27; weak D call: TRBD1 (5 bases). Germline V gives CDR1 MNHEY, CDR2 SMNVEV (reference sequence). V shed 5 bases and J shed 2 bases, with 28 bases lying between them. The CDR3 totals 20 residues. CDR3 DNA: TGTGCCAGCAGTCGTAAATCGGAGAACGGGGCGTTCCTTCCTGGAAACACCATATATTTT. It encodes CASSRKSENGAFLPGNTIYF.

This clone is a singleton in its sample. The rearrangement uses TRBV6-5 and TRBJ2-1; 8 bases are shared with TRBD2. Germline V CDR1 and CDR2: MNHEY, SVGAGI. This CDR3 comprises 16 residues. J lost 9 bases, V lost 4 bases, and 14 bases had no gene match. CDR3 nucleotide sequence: TGTGCCAGCAGTTCTCAACGAGCGGGAGTTTTGCTTGAGCAGTTCTTC. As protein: CASSSQRAGVLLEQFF.

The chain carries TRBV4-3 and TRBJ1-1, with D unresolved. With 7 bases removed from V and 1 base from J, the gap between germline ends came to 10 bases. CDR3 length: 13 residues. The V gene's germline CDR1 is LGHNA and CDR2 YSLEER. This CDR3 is CASTSPGNTEAFF. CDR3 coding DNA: TGCGCCAGCACTTCCCCAGGGAACACTGAAGCTTTCTTT.

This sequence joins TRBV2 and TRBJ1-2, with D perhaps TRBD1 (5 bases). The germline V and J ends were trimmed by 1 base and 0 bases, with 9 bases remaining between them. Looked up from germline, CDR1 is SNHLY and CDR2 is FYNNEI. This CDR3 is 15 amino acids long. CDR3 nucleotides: TGTGCCAGCAGTGAAGAGGGGCTGACTAACTATGGCTACACCTTC. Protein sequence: CASSEEGLTNYGYTF. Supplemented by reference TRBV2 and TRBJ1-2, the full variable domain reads EPEVTQTPSHQVTQMGQEVILRCVPISNHLYFYWYRQILGQKVEFLVSFYNNEISEKSEIFDDQFSVERPDGSNFTLKIRSTKLEDSAMYFCASSEEGLTNYGYTFGSGTRLTVV.

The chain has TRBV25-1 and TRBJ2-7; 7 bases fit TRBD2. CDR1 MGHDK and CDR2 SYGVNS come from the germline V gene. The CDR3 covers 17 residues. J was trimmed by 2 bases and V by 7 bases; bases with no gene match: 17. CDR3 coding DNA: TGTGCCAGCACTTTAAGCGGGGCGGAAACTTTAGCCTACGAGCAGTACTTC. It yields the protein CASTLSGAETLAYEQYF.

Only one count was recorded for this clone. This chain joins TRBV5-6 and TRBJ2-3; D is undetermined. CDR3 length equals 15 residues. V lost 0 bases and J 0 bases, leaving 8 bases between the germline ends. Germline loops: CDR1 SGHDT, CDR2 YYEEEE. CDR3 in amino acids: CASSLVPFSTDTQYF. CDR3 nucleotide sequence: TGTGCCAGCAGCTTGGTACCGTTTAGCACAGATACGCAGTATTTT.

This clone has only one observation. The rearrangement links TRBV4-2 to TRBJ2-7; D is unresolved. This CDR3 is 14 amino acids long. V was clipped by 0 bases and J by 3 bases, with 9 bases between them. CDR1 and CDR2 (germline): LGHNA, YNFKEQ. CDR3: CASSQESGDYEQYF. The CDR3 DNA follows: TGTGCCAGCAGCCAAGAATCCGGAGACTACGAGCAGTACTTC.

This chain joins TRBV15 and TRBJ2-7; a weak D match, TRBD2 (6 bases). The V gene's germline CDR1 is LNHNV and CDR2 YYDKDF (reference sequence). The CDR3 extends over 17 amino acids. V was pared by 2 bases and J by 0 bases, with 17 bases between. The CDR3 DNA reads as TGTGCCACCAGCAGATCGGGAGCCGGGCCCAACTCCTACGAGCAGTACTTC. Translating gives CATSRSGAGPNSYEQYF.

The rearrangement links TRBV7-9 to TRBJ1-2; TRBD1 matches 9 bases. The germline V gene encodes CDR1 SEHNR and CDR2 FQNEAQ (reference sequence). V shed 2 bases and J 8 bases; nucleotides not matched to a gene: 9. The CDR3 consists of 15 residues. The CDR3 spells CASSLLHRGPRGYTF. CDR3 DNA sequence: TGTGCCAGCAGCTTACTGCACAGGGGGCCGCGGGGCTACACCTTC.

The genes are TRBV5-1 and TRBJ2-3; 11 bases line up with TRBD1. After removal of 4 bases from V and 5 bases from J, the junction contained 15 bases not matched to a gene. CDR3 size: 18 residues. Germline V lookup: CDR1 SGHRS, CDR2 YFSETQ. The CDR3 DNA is TGCGCCAGCAGCCATACGCCATTGGGACAGGGGGTAGAAGATACGCAGTATTTT. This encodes CASSHTPLGQGVEDTQYF. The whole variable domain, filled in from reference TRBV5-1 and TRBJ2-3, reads KAGVTQTPRYLIKTRGQQVTLSCSPISGHRSVSWYQQTPGQGLQFLFEYFSETQRNKGNFPGRFSGRQFSNSRSEMNVSTLELGDSALYLCASSHTPLGQGVEDTQYFGPGTRLTVL.

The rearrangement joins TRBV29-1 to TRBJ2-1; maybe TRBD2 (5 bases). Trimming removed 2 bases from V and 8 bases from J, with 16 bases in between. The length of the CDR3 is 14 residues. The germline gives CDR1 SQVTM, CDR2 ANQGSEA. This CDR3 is CSVERQTGWDEQFF. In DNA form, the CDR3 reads TGCAGCGTTGAAAGGCAGACGGGGTGGGATGAGCAGTTCTTC.

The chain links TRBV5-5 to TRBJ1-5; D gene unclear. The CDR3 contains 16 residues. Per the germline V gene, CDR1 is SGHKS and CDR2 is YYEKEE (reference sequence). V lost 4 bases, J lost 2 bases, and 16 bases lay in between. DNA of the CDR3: TGTGCCAGCAGCCTCGCCTTACTTGGGGGCAATCAGCCCCAGCATTTT. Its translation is CASSLALLGGNQPQHF.

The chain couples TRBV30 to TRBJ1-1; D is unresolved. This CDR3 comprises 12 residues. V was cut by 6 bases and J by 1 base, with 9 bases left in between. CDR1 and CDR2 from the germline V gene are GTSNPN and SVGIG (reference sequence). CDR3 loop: CACRQRNTEAFF. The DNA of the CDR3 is TGTGCCTGCAGGCAGCGGAACACTGAAGCTTTCTTT.

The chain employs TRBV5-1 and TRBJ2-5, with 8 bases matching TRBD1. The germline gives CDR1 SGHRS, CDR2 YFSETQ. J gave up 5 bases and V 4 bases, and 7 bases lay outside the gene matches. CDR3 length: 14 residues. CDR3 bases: TGCGCCAGCAGCAAACAGGGGGTGTGGGAGACCCAGTACTTC. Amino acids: CASSKQGVWETQYF.

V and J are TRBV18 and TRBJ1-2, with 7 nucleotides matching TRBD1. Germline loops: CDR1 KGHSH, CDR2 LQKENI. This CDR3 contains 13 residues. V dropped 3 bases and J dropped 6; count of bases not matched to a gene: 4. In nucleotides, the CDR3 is TGTGCCAGCTCACCGACGACAGGGAATGGCTACACCTTC. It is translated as CASSPTTGNGYTF.

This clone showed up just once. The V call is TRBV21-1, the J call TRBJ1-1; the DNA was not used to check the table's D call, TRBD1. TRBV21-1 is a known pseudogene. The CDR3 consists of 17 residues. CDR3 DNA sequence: TGTGCCAGCAGCAAATACGGGCCAGGGGGCGAGGACACTGAAGCTTTCTTT. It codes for CASSKYGPGGEDTEAFF.

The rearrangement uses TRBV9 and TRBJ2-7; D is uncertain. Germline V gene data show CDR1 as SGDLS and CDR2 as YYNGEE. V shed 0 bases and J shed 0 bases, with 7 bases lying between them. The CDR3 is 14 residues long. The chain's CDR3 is CASSVGRSSYEQYF. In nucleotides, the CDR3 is TGTGCCAGCAGCGTAGGTAGAAGCTCCTACGAGCAGTACTTC.

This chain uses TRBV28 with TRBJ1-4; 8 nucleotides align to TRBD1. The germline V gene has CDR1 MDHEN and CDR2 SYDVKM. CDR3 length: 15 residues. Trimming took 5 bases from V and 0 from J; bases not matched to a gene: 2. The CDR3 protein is CASSLGQATNEKLFF. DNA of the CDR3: TGTGCCAGCAGTCTGGGACAGGCAACTAATGAAAAACTGTTTTTT.

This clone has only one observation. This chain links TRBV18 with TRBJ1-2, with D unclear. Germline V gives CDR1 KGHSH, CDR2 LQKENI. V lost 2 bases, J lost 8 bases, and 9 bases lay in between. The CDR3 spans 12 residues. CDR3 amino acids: CASSPDIEGYTF. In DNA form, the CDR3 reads TGTGCCAGCTCACCAGATATAGAGGGCTACACCTTC.

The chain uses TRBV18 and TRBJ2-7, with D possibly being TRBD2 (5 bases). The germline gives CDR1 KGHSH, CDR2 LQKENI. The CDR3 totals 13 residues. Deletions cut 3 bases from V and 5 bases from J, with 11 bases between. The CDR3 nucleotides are TGTGCCAGCTCACCCCTCCGGGAAAACGAGCAGTACTTC. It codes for CASSPLRENEQYF. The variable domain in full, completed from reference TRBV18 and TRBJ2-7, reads NAGVMQNPRHLVRRRGQEARLRCSPMKGHSHVYWYRQLPEEGLKFMVYLQKENIIDESGMPKERFSAEFPKEGPSILRIQQVVRGDSAAYFCASSPLRENEQYFGPGTRLTVT.

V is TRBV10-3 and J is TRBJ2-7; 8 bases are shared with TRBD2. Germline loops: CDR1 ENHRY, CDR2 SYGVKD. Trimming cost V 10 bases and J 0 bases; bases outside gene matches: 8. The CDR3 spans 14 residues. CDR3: CATRLALSSYEQYF. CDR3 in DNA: TGTGCCACCAGACTAGCGCTAAGCTCCTACGAGCAGTACTTC.

DNA for the CDR3: TGTGCCAGCAGTTTAATAGGCCGACCCCGGGAGCTGTTTTTT. Its protein is CASSLIGRPRELFF. The V call is TRBV27, the J call TRBJ2-2; no clear D. The CDR3 runs to 14 residues. Trimming took off 2 bases at V and 9 bases at J, with 13 bases between the two ends. Germline lookup yields CDR1 MNHEY and CDR2 SMNVEV (reference sequence).

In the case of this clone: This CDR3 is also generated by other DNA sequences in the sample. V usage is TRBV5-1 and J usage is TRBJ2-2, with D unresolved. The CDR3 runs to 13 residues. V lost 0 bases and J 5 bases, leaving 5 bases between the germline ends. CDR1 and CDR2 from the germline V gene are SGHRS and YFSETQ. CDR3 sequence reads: CASSLGGTGELFF. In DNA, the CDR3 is TGCGCCAGCAGCTTGGGGGGAACCGGGGAGCTGTTTTTT. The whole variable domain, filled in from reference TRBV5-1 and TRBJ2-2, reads KAGVTQTPRYLIKTRGQQVTLSCSPISGHRSVSWYQQTPGQGLQFLFEYFSETQRNKGNFPGRFSGRQFSNSRSEMNVSTLELGDSALYLCASSLGGTGELFFGEGSRLTVL.

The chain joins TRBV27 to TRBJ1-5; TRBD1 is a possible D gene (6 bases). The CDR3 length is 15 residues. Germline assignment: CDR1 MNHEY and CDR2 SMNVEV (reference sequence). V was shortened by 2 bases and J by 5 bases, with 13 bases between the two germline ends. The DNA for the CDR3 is TGTGCCAGCAGTTTAAGTTGGGGGGGCGATCAGCCCCAGCATTTT. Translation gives CASSLSWGGDQPQHF.

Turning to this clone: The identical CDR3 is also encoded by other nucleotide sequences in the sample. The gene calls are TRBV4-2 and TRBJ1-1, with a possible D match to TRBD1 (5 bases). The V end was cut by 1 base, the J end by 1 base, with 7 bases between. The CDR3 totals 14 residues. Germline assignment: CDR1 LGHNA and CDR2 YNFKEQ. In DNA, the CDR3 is TGTGCCAGCAGCCAAGGGGGCGGGAACACTGAAGCTTTCTTT. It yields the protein CASSQGGGNTEAFF.

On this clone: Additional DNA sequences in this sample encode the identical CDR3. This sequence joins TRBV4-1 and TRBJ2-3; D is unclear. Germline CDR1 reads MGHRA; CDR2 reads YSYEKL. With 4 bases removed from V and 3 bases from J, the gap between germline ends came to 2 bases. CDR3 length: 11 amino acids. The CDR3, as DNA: TGCGCCAGCAGCCTAACAGATACGCAGTATTTT. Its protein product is CASSLTDTQYF.

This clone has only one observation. The CDR3 spells CASSPMVGVDYEQYF. The DNA for the CDR3 is TGTGCCAGCAGTCCTATGGTGGGAGTGGACTACGAGCAGTACTTC. This chain uses TRBV27 with TRBJ2-7; possibly TRBD2 for D (5 bases). Trimming cost V 5 bases and J 3 bases, with 17 bases left between them. Germline-derived CDR1 and CDR2 are MNHEY and SMNVEV (reference sequence). CDR3 size: 15 residues.

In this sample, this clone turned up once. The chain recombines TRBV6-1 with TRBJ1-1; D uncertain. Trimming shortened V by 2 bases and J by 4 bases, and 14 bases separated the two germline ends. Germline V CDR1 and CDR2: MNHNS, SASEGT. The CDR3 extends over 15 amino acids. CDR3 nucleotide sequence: TGTGCCAGCAGTGAACAAAAAGGGTTGGCCACTGAAGCTTTCTTT. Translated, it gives CASSEQKGLATEAFF.

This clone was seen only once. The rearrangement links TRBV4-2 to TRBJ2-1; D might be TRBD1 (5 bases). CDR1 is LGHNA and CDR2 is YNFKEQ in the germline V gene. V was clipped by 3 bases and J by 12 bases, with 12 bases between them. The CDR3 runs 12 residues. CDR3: CASSQAQGGQFF. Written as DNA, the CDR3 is TGTGCCAGCAGCCAGGCCCAGGGTGGGCAGTTCTTC.

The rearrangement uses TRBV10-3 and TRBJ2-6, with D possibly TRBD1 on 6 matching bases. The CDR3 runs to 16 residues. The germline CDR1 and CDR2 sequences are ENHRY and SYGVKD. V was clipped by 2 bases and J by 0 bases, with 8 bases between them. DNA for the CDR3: TGTGCCATCAGTGAGACAGGGTTCTCTGGGGCCAACGTCCTGACTTTC. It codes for CAISETGFSGANVLTF.